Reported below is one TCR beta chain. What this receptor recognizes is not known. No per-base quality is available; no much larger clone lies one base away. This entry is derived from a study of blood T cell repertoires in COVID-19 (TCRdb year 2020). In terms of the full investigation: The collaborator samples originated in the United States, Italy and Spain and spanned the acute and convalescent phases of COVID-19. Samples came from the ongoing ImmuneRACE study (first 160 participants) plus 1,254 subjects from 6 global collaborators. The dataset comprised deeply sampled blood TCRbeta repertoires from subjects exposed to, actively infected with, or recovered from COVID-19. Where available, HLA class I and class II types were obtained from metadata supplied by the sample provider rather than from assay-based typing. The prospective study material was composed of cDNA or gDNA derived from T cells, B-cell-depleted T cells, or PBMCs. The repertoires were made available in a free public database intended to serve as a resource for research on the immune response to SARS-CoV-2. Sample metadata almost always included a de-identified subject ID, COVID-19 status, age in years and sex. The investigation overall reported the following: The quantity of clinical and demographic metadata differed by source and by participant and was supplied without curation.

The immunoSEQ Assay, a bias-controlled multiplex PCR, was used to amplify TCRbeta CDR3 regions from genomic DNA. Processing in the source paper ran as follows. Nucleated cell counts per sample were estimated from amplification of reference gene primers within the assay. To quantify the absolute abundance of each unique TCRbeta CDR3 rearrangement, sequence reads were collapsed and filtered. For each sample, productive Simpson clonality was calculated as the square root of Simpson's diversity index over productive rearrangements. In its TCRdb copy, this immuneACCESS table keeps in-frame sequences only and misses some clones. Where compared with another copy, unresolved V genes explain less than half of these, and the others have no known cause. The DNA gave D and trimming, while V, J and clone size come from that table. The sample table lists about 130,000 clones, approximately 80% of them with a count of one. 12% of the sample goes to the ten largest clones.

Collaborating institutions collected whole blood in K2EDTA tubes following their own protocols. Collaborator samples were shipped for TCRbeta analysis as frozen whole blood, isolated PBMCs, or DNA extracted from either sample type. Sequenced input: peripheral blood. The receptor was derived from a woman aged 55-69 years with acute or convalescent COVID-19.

The CDR3 corresponds to CASSEAPRGELFF. The DNA sequence is TGTGCCAGCAGTGAGGCCCCGAGGGGGGAGCTGTTTTTT. The chain is assembled from TRBV2 and TRBJ2-2; the D gene cannot be named for sure. V loses 3 bases, J loses 8 bases, and the germline ends lie 10 bases apart. The germline V gene supplies CDR1 SNHLY and CDR2 FYNNEI. There are 13 amino acids in the CDR3, from cysteine to phenylalanine inclusive. The read is trimmed to its CDR3 DNA, 39 bases read in frame from base 1.